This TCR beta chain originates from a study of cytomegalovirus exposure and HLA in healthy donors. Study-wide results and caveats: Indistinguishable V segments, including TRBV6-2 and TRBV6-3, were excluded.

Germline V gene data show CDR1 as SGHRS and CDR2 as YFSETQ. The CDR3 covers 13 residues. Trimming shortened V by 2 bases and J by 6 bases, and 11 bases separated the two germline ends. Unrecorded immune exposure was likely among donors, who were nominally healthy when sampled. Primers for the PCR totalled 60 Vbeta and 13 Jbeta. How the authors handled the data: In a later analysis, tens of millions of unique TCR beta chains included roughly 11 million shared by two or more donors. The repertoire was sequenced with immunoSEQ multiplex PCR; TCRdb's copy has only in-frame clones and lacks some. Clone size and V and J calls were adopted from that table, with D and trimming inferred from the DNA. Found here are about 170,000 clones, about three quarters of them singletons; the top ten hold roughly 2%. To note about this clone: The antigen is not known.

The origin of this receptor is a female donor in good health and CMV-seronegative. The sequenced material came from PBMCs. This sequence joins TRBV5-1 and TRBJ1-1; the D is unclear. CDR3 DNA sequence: TGCGCCAGCAGCTTAGTCGGGGTTCCTGAAGCTTTCTTT. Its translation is CASSLVGVPEAFF.